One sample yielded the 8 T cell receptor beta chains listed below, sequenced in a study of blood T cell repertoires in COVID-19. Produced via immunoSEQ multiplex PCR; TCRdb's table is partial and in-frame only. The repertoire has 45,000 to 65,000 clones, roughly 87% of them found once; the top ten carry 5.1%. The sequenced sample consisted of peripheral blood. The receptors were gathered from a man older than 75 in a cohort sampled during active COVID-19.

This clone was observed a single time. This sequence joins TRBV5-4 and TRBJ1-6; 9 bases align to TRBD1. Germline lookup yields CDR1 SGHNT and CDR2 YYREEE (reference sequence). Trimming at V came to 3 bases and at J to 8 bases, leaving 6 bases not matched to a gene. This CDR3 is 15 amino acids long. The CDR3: CASSSATGGYSPLHF. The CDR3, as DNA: TGTGCCAGCAGCTCAGCCACAGGGGGCTATTCACCCCTCCACTTT. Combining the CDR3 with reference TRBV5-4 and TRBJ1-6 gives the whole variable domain ETGVTQSPTHLIKTRGQQVTLRCSSQSGHNTVSWYQQALGQGPQFIFQYYREEENGRGNFPPRFSGLQFPNYSSELNVNALELDDSALYLCASSSATGGYSPLHFGNGTRLTVT.

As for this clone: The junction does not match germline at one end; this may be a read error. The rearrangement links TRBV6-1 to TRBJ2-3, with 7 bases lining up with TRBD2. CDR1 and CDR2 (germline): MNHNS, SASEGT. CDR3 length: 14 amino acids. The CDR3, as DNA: TGTGCCAGCAGGGAAGGAGCGGGAACAGATACGCAGTATTTT. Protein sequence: CASREGAGTDTQYF.

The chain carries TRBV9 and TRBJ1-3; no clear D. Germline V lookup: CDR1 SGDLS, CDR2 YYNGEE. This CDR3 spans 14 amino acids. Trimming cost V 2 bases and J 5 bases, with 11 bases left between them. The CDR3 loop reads CASSVEGNRNTIYF. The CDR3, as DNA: TGTGCCAGCAGCGTTGAGGGTAACAGAAACACCATATATTTT.

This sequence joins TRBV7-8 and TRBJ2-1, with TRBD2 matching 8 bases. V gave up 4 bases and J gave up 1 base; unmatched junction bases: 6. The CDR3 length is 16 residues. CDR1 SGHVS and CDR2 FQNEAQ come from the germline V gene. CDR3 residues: CASSSLAGQSYNEQFF. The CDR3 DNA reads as TGTGCCAGCAGCTCTCTAGCGGGCCAATCCTACAATGAGCAGTTCTTC.

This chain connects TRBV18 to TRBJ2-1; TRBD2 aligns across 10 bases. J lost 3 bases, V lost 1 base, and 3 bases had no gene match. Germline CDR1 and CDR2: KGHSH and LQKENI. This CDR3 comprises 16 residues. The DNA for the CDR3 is TGTGCCAGCTCACCACTCACTAGCGGGGACTACAATGAGCAGTTCTTC. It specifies CASSPLTSGDYNEQFF.

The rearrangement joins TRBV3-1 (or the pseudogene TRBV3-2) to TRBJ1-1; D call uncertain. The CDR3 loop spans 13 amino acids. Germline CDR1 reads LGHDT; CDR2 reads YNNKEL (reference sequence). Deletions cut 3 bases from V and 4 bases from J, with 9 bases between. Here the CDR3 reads CASSHNLGTEAFF. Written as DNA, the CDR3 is TGTGCCAGCAGCCACAATCTCGGCACTGAAGCTTTCTTT.

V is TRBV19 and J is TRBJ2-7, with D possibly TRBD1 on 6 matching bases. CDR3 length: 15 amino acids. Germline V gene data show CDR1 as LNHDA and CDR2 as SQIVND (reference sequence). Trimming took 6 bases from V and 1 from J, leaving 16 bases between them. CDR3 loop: CASSLTGIFSYEQYF. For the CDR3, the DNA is TGTGCCAGTAGCCTAACAGGGATCTTTTCCTACGAGCAGTACTTC. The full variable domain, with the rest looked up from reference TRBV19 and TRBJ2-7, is DGGITQSPKYLFRKEGQNVTLSCEQNLNHDAMYWYRQDPGQGLRLIYYSQIVNDFQKGDIAEGYSVSREKKESFPLTVTSAQKNPTAFYLCASSLTGIFSYEQYFGPGTRLTVT.

CDR3 bases: TGTGCCAGCAGTGAGTCACTAGCTTACCATGAGCAGTTCTTC. Translation gives CASSESLAYHEQFF. The rearrangement uses TRBV6-1 and TRBJ2-1; possibly TRBD2 for D (6 bases). CDR1 is MNHNS and CDR2 is SASEGT in the germline V gene. V was pared by 3 bases and J by 8 bases, with 14 bases between. The CDR3 covers 14 residues.